This T cell receptor (beta chain) was sequenced during a study of T cells in Graves' hyperthyroidism and ophthalmopathy. Overall study findings and caveats: The model's output predicted ophthalmopathy at a median of about 6.5 months prior to onset.

TCR beta CDR3 sequences were amplified from RNA transcripts. The HTBI set primed first-round TCR CDR3 RT-PCR. TCRdb analysed the multiplex PCR reads with MiXCR anew, one entry per CDR3 protein. The profile shows 600,000 to 750,000 distinct CDR3 sequences, approximately 15% of them singletons. The CDR3 contains 14 residues. The V end was cut by 2 bases, the J end by 7 bases, with 11 bases between. This clonotype was found many times. Its antigen is currently unknown. A patient was excluded if there was uncontrolled infection, other autoimmune disease, pregnancy or lactation. The authors obtained PBMCs from roughly 9.7 ml of fresh peripheral blood.

This chain connects TRBV12-3 or TRBV12-4 to TRBJ2-2; D is unresolved. The sequenced sample was blood. This TCR derives from a man in his fifties or sixties with Graves' hyperthyroidism. The CDR3 DNA reads as TGTGCCAGCAGTTTAAGGAGTATGGGCGGGGAGCTGTTTTTT. Translation: CASSLRSMGGELFF.